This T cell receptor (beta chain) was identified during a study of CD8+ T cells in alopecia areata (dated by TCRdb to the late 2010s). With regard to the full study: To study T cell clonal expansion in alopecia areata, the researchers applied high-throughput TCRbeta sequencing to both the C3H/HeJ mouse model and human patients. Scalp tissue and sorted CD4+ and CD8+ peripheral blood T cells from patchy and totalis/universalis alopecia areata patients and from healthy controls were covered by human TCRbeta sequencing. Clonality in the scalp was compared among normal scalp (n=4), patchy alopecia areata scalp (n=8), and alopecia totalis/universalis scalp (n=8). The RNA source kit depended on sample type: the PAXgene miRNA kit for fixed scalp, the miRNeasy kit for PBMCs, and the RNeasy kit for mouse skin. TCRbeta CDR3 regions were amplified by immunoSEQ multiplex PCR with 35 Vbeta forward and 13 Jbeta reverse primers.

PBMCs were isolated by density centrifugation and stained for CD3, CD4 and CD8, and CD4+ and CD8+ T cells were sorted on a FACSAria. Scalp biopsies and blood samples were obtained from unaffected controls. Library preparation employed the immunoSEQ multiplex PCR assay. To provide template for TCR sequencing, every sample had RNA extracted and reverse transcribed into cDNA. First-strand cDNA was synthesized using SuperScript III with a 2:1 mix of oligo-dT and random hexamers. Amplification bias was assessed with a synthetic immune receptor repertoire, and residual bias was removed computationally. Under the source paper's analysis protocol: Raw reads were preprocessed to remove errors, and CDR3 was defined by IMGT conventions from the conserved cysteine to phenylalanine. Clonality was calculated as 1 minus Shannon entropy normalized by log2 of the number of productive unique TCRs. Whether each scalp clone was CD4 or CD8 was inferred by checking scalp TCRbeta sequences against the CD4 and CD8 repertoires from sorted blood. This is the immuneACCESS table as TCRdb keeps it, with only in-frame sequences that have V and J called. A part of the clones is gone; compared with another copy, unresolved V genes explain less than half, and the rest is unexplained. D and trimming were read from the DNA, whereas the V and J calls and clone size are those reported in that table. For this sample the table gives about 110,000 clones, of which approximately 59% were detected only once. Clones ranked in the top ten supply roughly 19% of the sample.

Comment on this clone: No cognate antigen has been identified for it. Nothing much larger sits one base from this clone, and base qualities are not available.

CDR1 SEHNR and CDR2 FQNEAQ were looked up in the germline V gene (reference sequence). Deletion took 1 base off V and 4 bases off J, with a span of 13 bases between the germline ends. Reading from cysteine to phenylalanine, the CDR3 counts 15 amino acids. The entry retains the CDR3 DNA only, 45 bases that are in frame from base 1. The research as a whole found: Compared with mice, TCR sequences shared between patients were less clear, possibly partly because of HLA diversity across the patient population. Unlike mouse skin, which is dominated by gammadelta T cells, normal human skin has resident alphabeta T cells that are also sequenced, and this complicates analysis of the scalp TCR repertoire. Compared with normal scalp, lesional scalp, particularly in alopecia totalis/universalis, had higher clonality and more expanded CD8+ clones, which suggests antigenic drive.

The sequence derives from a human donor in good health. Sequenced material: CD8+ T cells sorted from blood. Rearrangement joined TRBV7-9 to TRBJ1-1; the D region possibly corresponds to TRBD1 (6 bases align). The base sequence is TGTGCCAGCAGCTTAGGGGGGCCCGGGAGCACTGAAGCTTTCTTT. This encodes CASSLGGPGSTEAFF.